The sequence of this TCR beta chain was determined in a study of shared clonotypes between healthy human individuals. Points from the study as a whole: Shared clonotypes across all four donors exceeded non-shared ones in generation probability.

For this clone: What it binds is unknown.

CD45RO-negative cells were positively selected for CCR7, leaving out terminally differentiated effector memory CD45RA+ cells. This table comes from immunoSEQ multiplex PCR, and its TCRdb copy is limited to in-frame clones, with some not included. The table has 1.5 million to 2.5 million clones, roughly 94% seen once. Germline CDR1 SGHRS, CDR2 YFSETQ. The CDR3 consists of 13 residues. Trimming stripped 4 bases from V and 5 bases from J, with 12 bases between. Sequencing used naive CD8+ T cells sorted from blood. This sequence originates from a young man in good health. V is TRBV5-1 and J is TRBJ1-2, with a tentative D call TRBD1 (5 bases). CDR3 in amino acids: CASSQGVLYGYTF. CDR3 sequence (DNA): TGCGCCAGCAGCCAGGGCGTGTTGTATGGCTACACCTTC. The full variable domain, completed using reference TRBV5-1 and TRBJ1-2, is KAGVTQTPRYLIKTRGQQVTLSCSPISGHRSVSWYQQTPGQGLQFLFEYFSETQRNKGNFPGRFSGRQFSNSRSEMNVSTLELGDSALYLCASSQGVLYGYTFGSGTRLTVV.